Shown below are 22 T cell receptor beta chains from a single sample sequenced in a study of cytomegalovirus exposure and HLA in healthy donors. Vbeta (60) and Jbeta (13) primers were used in the PCR. The assay was immunoSEQ multiplex PCR, and TCRdb's table has in-frame clones only and misses some. Here the sample spans 33,000 or so clones, roughly 90% being singletons. The sequenced sample consisted of PBMCs. The receptors derive from a woman between 18 and 30 years old in good health and CMV-seronegative.

The chain employs TRBV6-5 and TRBJ1-2; 9 positions match TRBD1. Germline CDR1 is MNHEY and CDR2 is SVGAGI. The CDR3 length is 15 residues. The V and J ends lost 2 bases and 6 bases, in that order; junction bases with no gene match: 7. CDR3 in DNA: TGTGCCAGCAGTTACACCCCCGGGACAGGGAATGGCTACACCTTC. Residues: CASSYTPGTGNGYTF.

The V call is TRBV9, the J call TRBJ2-1; tentatively, D is TRBD2 (6 bases). Deletions cut 4 bases from V and 0 bases from J, with 11 bases between. CDR1 is SGDLS, CDR2 YYNGEE, per germline. This CDR3 spans 15 amino acids. The CDR3 sequence is CASSSGSSSYNEQFF. The CDR3 DNA reads TGTGCCAGCAGCAGCGGGTCGAGCTCCTACAATGAGCAGTTCTTC.

V usage is TRBV4-2 and J usage is TRBJ2-7; 13 bases align to TRBD2. CDR3 length: 16 residues. The germline V gene has CDR1 LGHNA and CDR2 YNFKEQ. The junction had 8 bases not matched to a gene; V was cut back by 4 bases and J by 5 bases. The CDR3 bases are TGTGCCAGCAGCCCGGAACTAGCGGGAGGGCCCGACGAGCAGTACTTC. Protein product: CASSPELAGGPDEQYF.

The chain's CDR3 is CASSQGASNYGYTF. In DNA form, the CDR3 reads TGTGCCAGCAGCCAAGGGGCATCTAACTATGGCTACACCTTC. The chain carries TRBV7-2 and TRBJ1-2; D might be TRBD1 (5 bases). The germline V gene has CDR1 SGHTA and CDR2 FQGNSA. V lost 5 bases and J lost 0, with 10 bases in between. This CDR3 region has 14 residues. The whole variable domain, filled in from reference TRBV7-2 and TRBJ1-2, reads GAGVSQSPSNKVTEKGKDVELRCDPISGHTALYWYRQSLGQGLEFLIYFQGNSAPDKSGLPSDRFSAERTGGSVSTLTIQRTQQEDSAVYLCASSQGASNYGYTFGSGTRLTVV.

V usage is TRBV9 and J usage is TRBJ2-1; 8 bases are a match to TRBD2. In germline, CDR1 is SGDLS, CDR2 YYNGEE. The V gene end was trimmed by 5 bases and the J gene end by 9 bases; junction bases not matched to a gene: 7. The CDR3 has 13 residues. The CDR3 is CASSREGPSEQFF. Here the CDR3 DNA reads TGTGCCAGCAGTCGGGAGGGTCCTAGTGAGCAGTTCTTC.

The CDR3 is CASRRLAGVSTDTQYF. As DNA, the CDR3 is TGTGCCAGCAGGCGACTAGCGGGGGTTAGCACAGATACGCAGTATTTT. This chain uses TRBV2 with TRBJ2-3, with 12 bases matching TRBD2. The CDR3 contains 16 residues. V lost 6 bases, J lost 0 bases, and 4 bases stayed unmatched. Germline CDR1 is SNHLY and CDR2 is FYNNEI.

This chain connects TRBV18 to TRBJ1-4; D ambiguous. Looked up from germline, CDR1 is KGHSH and CDR2 is LQKENI. V was trimmed by 3 bases and J by 4 bases, leaving 15 bases between them. The CDR3 sequence is 16 residues long. The chain's CDR3 is CASSPTYFRINEKLFF. DNA of the CDR3: TGTGCCAGCTCACCGACTTATTTTAGGATTAATGAAAAACTGTTTTTT.

J is TRBJ2-3 and V is TRBV30; D may be TRBD1 (5 bases). Per germline, CDR1 GTSNPN and CDR2 SVGIG (reference sequence). V lost 2 bases, J lost 5 bases, and 20 bases lay in between. The CDR3 is 16 amino acids. The CDR3 region has the DNA TGTGCCTGGAGTCTCCACAAACCGGTTAGGGGAGATACGCAGTATTTT. It encodes CAWSLHKPVRGDTQYF.

V is TRBV27 and J is TRBJ2-5; possibly TRBD1 for D (7 bases). Germline lookup yields CDR1 MNHEY and CDR2 SMNVEV (reference sequence). The CDR3 consists of 14 residues. Trimming left V 5 bases short and J 5 bases short, with 15 bases between. The chain's CDR3 is CASSPQQGRETQYF. CDR3 in DNA: TGTGCCAGCAGTCCGCAACAGGGGAGGGAGACCCAGTACTTC.

This chain links TRBV19 with TRBJ2-5; 7 nucleotides line up with TRBD2. The germline V gene has CDR1 LNHDA and CDR2 SQIVND (reference sequence). This CDR3 comprises 17 residues. Trimming took 5 bases from V and 5 from J; bases not matched to a gene: 17. In DNA form, the CDR3 reads TGTGCCAGTAGTGGACGGCCGAGGGGAGGGAGGTCGGAGACCCAGTACTTC. Protein product: CASSGRPRGGRSETQYF.

The V gene is TRBV7-2, the J gene TRBJ1-2; 7 bases align to TRBD1. The J segment lost 3 bases and the V segment lost 3 bases, leaving 7 bases of the junction unmatched. Per the germline V gene, CDR1 is SGHTA and CDR2 is FQGNSA. This CDR3 region has 15 residues. CDR3 loop: CASSFDEGAYYGYTF. CDR3 DNA sequence: TGTGCCAGCAGCTTTGACGAGGGGGCCTACTATGGCTACACCTTC.

The CDR3 loop reads CASSLHGGANQPQHF. CDR3 DNA sequence: TGTGCCAGCAGCTTACACGGGGGGGCCAATCAGCCCCAGCATTTT. V usage is TRBV11-2 and J usage is TRBJ1-5, with D possibly TRBD1 on 6 matching bases. Germline V CDR1 and CDR2: SGHAT, FQNNGV. This CDR3 spans 15 amino acids. Trimming cost V 2 bases and J 3 bases, with 11 bases left between them.

This clone was seen just once. V usage is TRBV19 and J usage is TRBJ2-3; 7 bases match TRBD2. Germline assignment: CDR1 LNHDA and CDR2 SQIVND (reference sequence). The CDR3 loop spans 15 amino acids. Trimming removed 5 bases from V and 4 bases from J; junction bases left unmatched: 9. CDR3 coding DNA: TGTGCCAGTAGTCGGATGAGAGCGGGGTCAGATACGCAGTATTTT. This sequence encodes CASSRMRAGSDTQYF.

The chain uses TRBV28 and TRBJ1-6; perhaps TRBD1 as D (5 bases). This CDR3 contains 16 residues. V shed 6 bases and J shed 0 bases, with 12 bases lying between them. CDR1 and CDR2 from the germline V gene are MDHEN and SYDVKM. This CDR3 reads CASSRRQLSYNSPLHF. CDR3 coding DNA: TGTGCCAGCAGCCGAAGACAGCTCTCCTATAATTCACCCCTCCACTTT.

This chain links TRBV7-2 with TRBJ2-6, with 10 bases identical to TRBD1. Germline V CDR1 and CDR2: SGHTA, FQGNSA. The V and J ends lost 5 bases and 4 bases, in that order; junction bases with no gene match: 5. CDR3 length: 16 amino acids. CDR3 sequence (DNA): TGTGCCAGCAGCCTCGGGACAGGGGTCGGGGCCAACGTCCTGACTTTC. This gives the protein CASSLGTGVGANVLTF.

The V call is TRBV2, the J call TRBJ2-3; D call uncertain. The germline V gene encodes CDR1 SNHLY and CDR2 FYNNEI. The CDR3 covers 15 residues. Deletions cut 6 bases from V and 3 bases from J, with 16 bases between. The CDR3 DNA reads TGTGCCAGCAGCCAACTCCCTTCTTCTACAGATACGCAGTATTTT. Its protein product is CASSQLPSSTDTQYF.

V is TRBV5-6 and J is TRBJ1-1; 9 nucleotides match TRBD1. The junction had 9 bases not matched to a gene; V was cut back by 2 bases and J by 1 base. CDR3 length: 17 residues. CDR1 and CDR2 from the germline V gene are SGHDT and YYEEEE. CDR3 sequence: CASSLQTGGSANTEAFF. In nucleotides, the CDR3 is TGTGCCAGCAGCTTACAGACAGGGGGATCAGCGAACACTGAAGCTTTCTTT.

J is TRBJ2-3 and V is TRBV7-9; 11 bases agree with TRBD2. CDR3 length equals 15 residues. The V gene's germline CDR1 is SEHNR and CDR2 FQNEAQ (reference sequence). The V segment lost 5 bases and the J segment 3 bases; nucleotides outside the gene matches: 4. CDR3 region: CASSQLAGVTDTQYF. CDR3 DNA sequence: TGTGCCAGCAGCCAACTAGCGGGAGTAACAGATACGCAGTATTTT.

The chain carries TRBV19 and TRBJ2-5, with D possibly being TRBD2 (6 bases). With 5 bases removed from V and 3 bases from J, the gap between germline ends came to 16 bases. Germline assignment: CDR1 LNHDA and CDR2 SQIVND (reference sequence). This CDR3 comprises 15 residues. As DNA, the CDR3 is TGTGCCAGTAGTCCCTCCCGGCAGCGGGAAGAGACCCAGTACTTC. Protein product: CASSPSRQREETQYF.

The genes are TRBV10-3 and TRBJ2-6; D might be TRBD1 (7 bases). CDR3 length equals 19 residues. The V gene lost 3 bases and the J gene lost 0 bases, with 18 bases spanning the gap. Germline V CDR1 and CDR2: ENHRY, SYGVKD. The CDR3 sequence is CAISDLAGGPNSGANVLTF. CDR3 DNA: TGTGCCATCAGTGATCTTGCAGGGGGGCCTAACTCTGGGGCCAACGTCCTGACTTTC.

This chain uses TRBV18 with TRBJ2-6, with a possible D match to TRBD2 (5 bases). The CDR3 covers 15 residues. Trimming shortened V by 2 bases and J by 0 bases, and 5 bases separated the two germline ends. CDR1 KGHSH and CDR2 LQKENI come from the germline V gene. The CDR3 DNA is TGTGCCAGCTCACCAGGGAGCTCTGGGGCCAACGTCCTGACTTTC. Residues: CASSPGSSGANVLTF.

J is TRBJ1-2 and V is TRBV5-4; 8 bases match TRBD1. CDR1 and CDR2 (germline): SGHNT, YYREEE (reference sequence). J gave up 6 bases and V 4 bases, and 11 bases lay outside the gene matches. CDR3 length: 15 residues. Here the CDR3 DNA reads TGTGCCAGCAGCCTCCGGGACAGGTTTTGGGATGGCTACACCTTC. Its translation: CASSLRDRFWDGYTF.